This TCR beta chain was found in a study of cytomegalovirus exposure and HLA in healthy donors. Looking at the study overall: As released early, the data held 80 million to 90 million unique TCRs from HLA-typed donors.

Germline CDR1 and CDR2: SGDLS and YYNGEE. CDR3 length: 17 residues. The germline V and J ends were trimmed by 2 bases and 6 bases, with 21 bases remaining between them. Notes on this clone: Its antigen remains unidentified.

Study findings and constraints: It is likely that the observed cluster of highly shared sequence variants was a sequencing artifact.

A multiplex PCR was run with 60 Vbeta primers and 13 Jbeta primers. TCRdb keeps only in-frame clones here, not all; method: immunoSEQ multiplex PCR. Of some 77,000 clones in the sample, roughly 78% were seen once. The genes are TRBV9 and TRBJ2-1, with D uncertain. The material sequenced was PBMCs. The TCR comes from a man aged 25 to 45 in good health and CMV-seronegative. The CDR3 sequence is CASSVPKSRLASNEQFF. DNA for the CDR3: TGTGCCAGCAGCGTCCCCAAGTCCAGACTTGCGAGCAATGAGCAGTTCTTC.